This T cell receptor (beta chain) was identified during a study of cytomegalovirus exposure and HLA in healthy donors. This CDR3 is built from 17 residues. Vbeta (60) and Jbeta (13) primers were used in the PCR. Sequenced by immunoSEQ multiplex PCR; TCRdb stores in-frame clones only, minus some. Here the sample spans under 200,000 clones, over 65% being singletons. This clone was seen a few times. Sequencing used PBMCs. This TCR derives from a woman aged 40 to 49 in good health and CMV-seropositive. V gene TRBV21-1 combines with J gene TRBJ2-1; the D call of TRBD2 is as the table states it, not checked on the DNA. TRBV21-1 is given as a pseudogene. This CDR3 reads CASRESGTRFSYNEQFF. As DNA, the CDR3 is TGTGCCAGCAGGGAGAGCGGGACTCGCTTCTCCTACAATGAGCAGTTCTTC.